These T cell receptor beta chains were read from a single sample in a study of post-analysis software for immune sequencing data. TCRdb re-analysed the PCR reads in MiXCR, keeping a single row per CDR3 protein. The table lists about 430,000 distinct CDR3 sequences, roughly 38% of them singletons, with about 8% in the top ten. Sequences were obtained from blood. The receptors originated from a girl aged 2-15 years with multiple sclerosis. The CDR3 runs from the conserved cysteine through the conserved F or W. The D gene is left open where the match is weak. Clone size is not always given. Where it is, it says once, few, many or a class for expanded clones.

d_call: NA; clone_size: many; cdr3_length: 15; j_call: TRBJ1-6; v_call: TRBV12-3/TRBV12-4; cdr3_aa: CASSQESGENSPLHF; cdr3_nt: TGTGCCAGCAGCCAGGAGTCCGGGGAAAATTCACCCCTCCACTTT
d_call: NA; clone_size: NA; cdr3_length: 18; j_call: TRBJ2-7; v_call: TRBV13; cdr3_aa: CASSSRGESLFLGYEQYF; cdr3_nt: TGTGCCAGCAGCTCTCGCGGGGAATCCCTTTTTTTGGGGTACGAGCAGTACTTC
d_call: NA; clone_size: NA; cdr3_length: 17; j_call: TRBJ1-5; v_call: TRBV19; cdr3_aa: CASSMFRGTVGNQPQHF; cdr3_nt: TGTGCCAGTAGTATGTTCAGGGGTACCGTGGGCAATCAGCCCCAGCATTTT
d_call: NA; clone_size: NA; cdr3_length: 14; j_call: TRBJ2-7; v_call: TRBV7-3; cdr3_aa: CASSAAGAGYEQYF; cdr3_nt: TGTGCCAGCAGCGCCGCGGGCGCGGGTTACGAGCAGTACTTC
d_call: TRBD1; clone_size: NA; cdr3_length: 16; j_call: TRBJ1-2; v_call: TRBV6-5; cdr3_aa: CASSLDRDSRGYGYTF; cdr3_nt: TGTGCCAGCAGTCTGGACAGGGATAGTCGCGGCTATGGCTACACCTTC
d_call: NA; clone_size: few; cdr3_length: 16; j_call: TRBJ2-7; v_call: TRBV20-1; cdr3_aa: CSARDFSHPLDYEQYF; cdr3_nt: TGCAGTGCTAGAGATTTCAGTCACCCCTTGGACTACGAGCAGTACTTC
d_call: NA; clone_size: NA; cdr3_length: 13; j_call: TRBJ2-1; v_call: TRBV25-1; cdr3_aa: CASSDHEGLEQFF; cdr3_nt: TGTGCCAGCAGTGACCACGAGGGACTTGAGCAGTTCTTC
d_call: NA; clone_size: few; cdr3_length: 13; j_call: TRBJ2-5; v_call: TRBV28; cdr3_aa: CASLPGNQETQYF; cdr3_nt: TGTGCCAGCCTCCCGGGGAACCAAGAGACCCAGTACTTC
d_call: NA; clone_size: NA; cdr3_length: 16; j_call: TRBJ2-3; v_call: TRBV9; cdr3_aa: CASSVDPRGSTDTQYF; cdr3_nt: TGTGCCAGCAGCGTAGACCCTAGGGGAAGCACAGATACGCAGTATTTT
d_call: TRBD2; clone_size: NA; cdr3_length: 15; j_call: TRBJ2-1; v_call: TRBV12-3/TRBV12-4; cdr3_aa: CASAPGTSGFNEQFF; cdr3_nt: TGTGCCAGCGCCCCGGGGACTAGCGGATTCAATGAGCAGTTCTTC
d_call: NA; clone_size: NA; cdr3_length: 14; j_call: TRBJ2-3; v_call: TRBV29-1; cdr3_aa: CSVEGLRESGTQYF; cdr3_nt: TGCAGCGTTGAAGGTCTCAGGGAGTCTGGTACGCAGTATTTT
d_call: NA; clone_size: NA; cdr3_length: 11; j_call: TRBJ2-7; v_call: TRBV28; cdr3_aa: CASSLYTEQYF; cdr3_nt: TGTGCCAGCAGTCTCTATACAGAGCAGTACTTC
d_call: TRBD1; clone_size: NA; cdr3_length: 14; j_call: TRBJ2-5; v_call: TRBV28; cdr3_aa: CASSLAGGMETQYF; cdr3_nt: TGTGCCAGCAGTTTAGCAGGGGGCATGGAGACCCAGTACTTC
d_call: TRBD2; clone_size: NA; cdr3_length: 13; j_call: TRBJ2-7; v_call: TRBV29-1; cdr3_aa: CSVALAGIHEQYF; cdr3_nt: TGCAGCGTAGCACTAGCGGGGATACACGAGCAGTACTTC
d_call: TRBD2; clone_size: NA; cdr3_length: 15; j_call: TRBJ2-7; v_call: TRBV10-2; cdr3_aa: CASRSSSGGVYEQYF; cdr3_nt: TGCGCCAGCAGGAGCTCTAGCGGGGGGGTATACGAGCAGTACTTC
d_call: TRBD1; clone_size: NA; cdr3_length: 12; j_call: TRBJ1-4; v_call: TRBV20-1; cdr3_aa: CSARQGNEKLFF; cdr3_nt: TGCAGTGCTCGACAGGGTAATGAAAAACTGTTTTTT
d_call: NA; clone_size: NA; cdr3_length: 13; j_call: TRBJ2-1; v_call: TRBV6-5; cdr3_aa: CASSLRGGDEQFF; cdr3_nt: TGTGCCAGCAGTTTAAGGGGTGGGGATGAGCAGTTCTTC
d_call: NA; clone_size: few; cdr3_length: 14; j_call: TRBJ2-7; v_call: TRBV28; cdr3_aa: CASSLNRLAYEQYF; cdr3_nt: TGTGCCAGCAGTTTGAACAGGTTAGCCTACGAGCAGTACTTC
d_call: NA; clone_size: few; cdr3_length: 16; j_call: TRBJ2-1; v_call: TRBV5-1; cdr3_aa: CASSPLAVAAYNEQFF; cdr3_nt: TGCGCCAGCAGCCCGCTCGCGGTAGCGGCTTACAATGAGCAGTTCTTC
d_call: NA; clone_size: few; cdr3_length: 15; j_call: TRBJ1-1; v_call: TRBV6-2/TRBV6-3; cdr3_aa: CAGTALLQGNTEAFF; cdr3_nt: TGTGCCGGCACCGCCTTACTACAAGGGAACACTGAAGCTTTCTTT
d_call: NA; clone_size: NA; cdr3_length: 13; j_call: TRBJ2-7; v_call: TRBV27; cdr3_aa: CASSLGPSGEQYF; cdr3_nt: TGTGCCAGCAGTTTAGGCCCCTCAGGGGAGCAGTACTTC
d_call: NA; clone_size: NA; cdr3_length: 14; j_call: TRBJ1-2; v_call: TRBV12-5; cdr3_aa: CASANGTSGYGYTF; cdr3_nt: TGTGCTAGTGCCAATGGGACCTCCGGCTATGGCTACACCTTC
d_call: TRBD1; clone_size: many; cdr3_length: 14; j_call: TRBJ2-7; v_call: TRBV28; cdr3_aa: CASSLGTGAYEQYF; cdr3_nt: TGTGCCAGCAGCCTCGGGACAGGGGCCTACGAGCAGTACTTC
d_call: NA; clone_size: few; cdr3_length: 15; j_call: TRBJ1-4; v_call: TRBV4-3; cdr3_aa: CASSQELLTNEKLFF; cdr3_nt: TGCGCCAGCAGCCAAGAGCTGTTGACTAATGAAAAACTGTTTTTT
d_call: TRBD2; clone_size: few; cdr3_length: 14; j_call: TRBJ2-1; v_call: TRBV11-2; cdr3_aa: CASSPRERGNEQFF; cdr3_nt: TGTGCCAGCAGCCCTAGGGAGCGGGGGAATGAGCAGTTCTTC
d_call: NA; clone_size: NA; cdr3_length: 15; j_call: TRBJ2-7; v_call: TRBV11-2; cdr3_aa: CASSLGWLPSYEQYF; cdr3_nt: TGTGCCAGCAGCTTAGGTTGGCTCCCCTCCTACGAGCAGTACTTC
d_call: NA; clone_size: few; cdr3_length: 15; j_call: TRBJ2-7; v_call: TRBV15; cdr3_aa: CATSRVAIPSYEQYF; cdr3_nt: TGTGCCACCAGCAGAGTGGCCATACCCTCCTACGAGCAGTACTTC
d_call: NA; clone_size: NA; cdr3_length: 14; j_call: TRBJ2-1; v_call: TRBV28; cdr3_aa: CASSSPGERDEQFF; cdr3_nt: TGTGCCAGCAGTTCCCCTGGGGAGCGGGATGAGCAGTTCTTC
d_call: NA; clone_size: few; cdr3_length: 14; j_call: TRBJ1-5; v_call: TRBV6-5; cdr3_aa: CASSYERTNQPQHF; cdr3_nt: TGTGCCAGCAGTTACGAGAGAACCAATCAGCCCCAGCATTTT
d_call: NA; clone_size: NA; cdr3_length: 14; j_call: TRBJ1-2; v_call: TRBV3-1; cdr3_aa: CASSQAGAIQGYTF; cdr3_nt: TGTGCCAGCAGCCAAGCGGGGGCGATACAAGGCTACACCTTC
d_call: NA; clone_size: NA; cdr3_length: 17; j_call: TRBJ2-1; v_call: TRBV4-3; cdr3_aa: CASSHGEAGSSYNEQFF; cdr3_nt: TGCGCCAGCAGCCACGGTGAGGCAGGGAGCTCCTACAATGAGCAGTTCTTC
d_call: TRBD2; clone_size: few; cdr3_length: 16; j_call: TRBJ2-7; v_call: TRBV29-1; cdr3_aa: CSVEDITGDYPYEQYF; cdr3_nt: TGCAGCGTTGAAGACATAACGGGGGACTATCCCTACGAGCAGTACTTC
d_call: NA; clone_size: NA; cdr3_length: 14; j_call: TRBJ1-2; v_call: TRBV6-5; cdr3_aa: CASSYESTNFGYTF; cdr3_nt: TGTGCCAGCAGTTACGAGAGTACCAACTTCGGCTACACCTTC
d_call: TRBD1; clone_size: NA; cdr3_length: 16; j_call: TRBJ1-2; v_call: TRBV20-1; cdr3_aa: CSAKDPGTGPPGGYTF; cdr3_nt: TGCAGTGCTAAGGACCCCGGGACAGGGCCTCCGGGCGGCTACACCTTC
d_call: NA; clone_size: few; cdr3_length: 15; j_call: TRBJ1-2; v_call: TRBV9; cdr3_aa: CASSVASQGDYGYTF; cdr3_nt: TGTGCCAGCAGCGTAGCATCACAGGGTGACTATGGCTACACCTTC
d_call: NA; clone_size: NA; cdr3_length: 15; j_call: TRBJ2-5; v_call: TRBV12-3/TRBV12-4; cdr3_aa: CASSLPGPYQETQYF; cdr3_nt: TGTGCCAGCAGTTTACCCGGACCCTATCAAGAGACCCAGTACTTC
d_call: NA; clone_size: NA; cdr3_length: 15; j_call: TRBJ2-7; v_call: TRBV28; cdr3_aa: CASRTPGAGYNEQYF; cdr3_nt: TGTGCCAGCAGGACCCCGGGGGCGGGCTACAATGAGCAGTACTTC
d_call: TRBD2; clone_size: NA; cdr3_length: 15; j_call: TRBJ2-1; v_call: TRBV7-2; cdr3_aa: CASSLGSGDGNEQFF; cdr3_nt: TGTGCCAGCAGCTTGGGTAGCGGGGACGGGAATGAGCAGTTCTTC
d_call: TRBD2; clone_size: few; cdr3_length: 13; j_call: TRBJ2-3; v_call: TRBV29-1; cdr3_aa: CSVGTMLSDTQYF; cdr3_nt: TGCAGCGTGGGGACTATGCTGTCGGATACGCAGTATTTT
d_call: NA; clone_size: NA; cdr3_length: 14; j_call: TRBJ1-1; v_call: TRBV14; cdr3_aa: CASSQTEWNTEAFF; cdr3_nt: TGTGCCAGCAGCCAGACAGAGTGGAACACTGAAGCTTTCTTT
d_call: TRBD1; clone_size: NA; cdr3_length: 15; j_call: TRBJ2-1; v_call: TRBV28; cdr3_aa: CASSPFRRRDREQFF; cdr3_nt: TGTGCCAGCAGCCCCTTTAGGCGACGGGACAGGGAACAGTTCTTC
d_call: NA; clone_size: NA; cdr3_length: 15; j_call: TRBJ1-5; v_call: TRBV6-2/TRBV6-3; cdr3_aa: CASRTPGGGNQPQHF; cdr3_nt: TGTGCCAGCAGGACACCGGGGGGCGGCAATCAGCCCCAGCATTTT
d_call: NA; clone_size: NA; cdr3_length: 12; j_call: TRBJ2-5; v_call: TRBV5-6; cdr3_aa: CASSLAPGFQYF; cdr3_nt: TGTGCCAGCAGCTTGGCTCCGGGATTTCAGTACTTC
d_call: TRBD1; clone_size: few; cdr3_length: 16; j_call: TRBJ2-3; v_call: TRBV12-3/TRBV12-4; cdr3_aa: CASRRPGQGLTDTQYF; cdr3_nt: TGTGCCAGCAGGCGACCGGGACAGGGCCTCACAGATACGCAGTATTTT
d_call: NA; clone_size: NA; cdr3_length: 15; j_call: TRBJ2-3; v_call: TRBV27; cdr3_aa: CASSQLVVGPDTQYF; cdr3_nt: TGTGCCAGCAGCCAACTAGTTGTGGGTCCAGATACGCAGTATTTT
d_call: NA; clone_size: NA; cdr3_length: 13; j_call: TRBJ2-1; v_call: TRBV11-2; cdr3_aa: CASSLDLGNEQFF; cdr3_nt: TGTGCCAGCAGCTTAGATCTGGGGAATGAGCAGTTCTTC
d_call: TRBD2; clone_size: few; cdr3_length: 15; j_call: TRBJ2-3; v_call: TRBV10-3; cdr3_aa: CAIKSGGITPDTQYF; cdr3_nt: TGTGCCATCAAGAGCGGGGGTATAACCCCGGATACGCAGTATTTT
d_call: NA; clone_size: NA; cdr3_length: 14; j_call: TRBJ1-2; v_call: TRBV6-5; cdr3_aa: CASSYSRSYYGYTF; cdr3_nt: TGTGCCAGCAGTTACTCGAGATCCTACTATGGCTACACCTTC
d_call: NA; clone_size: NA; cdr3_length: 15; j_call: TRBJ2-3; v_call: TRBV7-6; cdr3_aa: CASSRGVRLTDTQYF; cdr3_nt: TGTGCCAGCAGCCGAGGGGTCAGACTTACAGATACGCAGTATTTT
d_call: NA; clone_size: NA; cdr3_length: 14; j_call: TRBJ2-3; v_call: TRBV29-1; cdr3_aa: CSVSGAVDTDTQYF; cdr3_nt: TGCAGCGTTAGTGGAGCGGTTGACACAGATACGCAGTATTTT
d_call: NA; clone_size: NA; cdr3_length: 15; j_call: TRBJ2-1; v_call: TRBV5-1; cdr3_aa: CASSLGSGLGNEQFF; cdr3_nt: TGCGCCAGCAGCTTGGGTTCGGGACTGGGCAATGAGCAGTTCTTC
d_call: TRBD1; clone_size: NA; cdr3_length: 14; j_call: TRBJ1-2; v_call: TRBV5-6; cdr3_aa: CASRHRGQGYGYTF; cdr3_nt: TGTGCCAGCAGACACAGGGGGCAAGGCTATGGCTACACCTTC
d_call: NA; clone_size: NA; cdr3_length: 15; j_call: TRBJ2-3; v_call: TRBV5-1; cdr3_aa: CASSLIFEGTDTQYF; cdr3_nt: TGCGCCAGCAGCTTAATTTTTGAGGGCACAGATACGCAGTATTTT
d_call: NA; clone_size: few; cdr3_length: 12; j_call: TRBJ2-1; v_call: TRBV7-2; cdr3_aa: CASSLAGLKQFF; cdr3_nt: TGTGCCAGCAGCTTAGCGGGATTAAAGCAGTTCTTC
d_call: NA; clone_size: once; cdr3_length: 16; j_call: TRBJ1-2; v_call: TRBV14; cdr3_aa: CASSPLGGPRNYGYTF; cdr3_nt: TGTGCCAGCAGCCCCCTCGGGGGCCCGAGGAACTATGGCTACACCTTC
d_call: NA; clone_size: NA; cdr3_length: 13; j_call: TRBJ2-7; v_call: TRBV20-1; cdr3_aa: CSAIAGTTNEQYF; cdr3_nt: TGCAGTGCTATTGCAGGGACGACTAACGAGCAGTACTTC
d_call: NA; clone_size: NA; cdr3_length: 14; j_call: TRBJ1-2; v_call: TRBV28; cdr3_aa: CASSFLASRDGYTF; cdr3_nt: TGTGCCAGCAGTTTCCTCGCCTCCAGAGACGGCTACACCTTC
d_call: NA; clone_size: NA; cdr3_length: 14; j_call: TRBJ2-5; v_call: TRBV7-7; cdr3_aa: CASSLRGREETQYF; cdr3_nt: TGTGCCAGCAGTCTTAGGGGCAGGGAAGAGACCCAGTACTTC
d_call: NA; clone_size: NA; cdr3_length: 11; j_call: TRBJ2-1; v_call: TRBV5-1; cdr3_aa: CASRGTGEQFF; cdr3_nt: TGCGCCAGCAGGGGTACTGGTGAGCAGTTCTTC